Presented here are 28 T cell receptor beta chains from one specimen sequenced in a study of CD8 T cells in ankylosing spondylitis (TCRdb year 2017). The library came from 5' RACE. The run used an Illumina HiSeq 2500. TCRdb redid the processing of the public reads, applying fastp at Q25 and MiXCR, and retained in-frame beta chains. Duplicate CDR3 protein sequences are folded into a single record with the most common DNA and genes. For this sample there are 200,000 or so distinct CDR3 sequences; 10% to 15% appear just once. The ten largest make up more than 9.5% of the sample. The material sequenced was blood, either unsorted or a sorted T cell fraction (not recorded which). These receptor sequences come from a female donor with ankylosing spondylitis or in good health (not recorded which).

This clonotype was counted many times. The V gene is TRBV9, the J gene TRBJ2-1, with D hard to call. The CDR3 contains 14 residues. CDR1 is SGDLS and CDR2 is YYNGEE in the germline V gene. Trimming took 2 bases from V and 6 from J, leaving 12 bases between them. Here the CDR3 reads CASSVPSSPNEQFF. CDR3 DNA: TGTGCCAGCAGCGTCCCTAGTTCTCCCAATGAGCAGTTCTTC. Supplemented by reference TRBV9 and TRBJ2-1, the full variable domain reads DSGVTQTPKHLITATGQRVTLRCSPRSGDLSVYWYQQSLDQGLQFLIQYYNGEERAKGNILERFSAQQFPDLHSELNLSSLELGDSALYFCASSVPSSPNEQFFGPGTRLTVL.

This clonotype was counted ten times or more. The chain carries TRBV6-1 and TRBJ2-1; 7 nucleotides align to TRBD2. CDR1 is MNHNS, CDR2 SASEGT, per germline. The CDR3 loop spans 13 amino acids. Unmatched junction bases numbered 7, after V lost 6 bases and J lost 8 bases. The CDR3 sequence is CASRVSGPHEQFF. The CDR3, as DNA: TGTGCCAGCAGGGTTAGCGGGCCCCATGAGCAGTTCTTC.

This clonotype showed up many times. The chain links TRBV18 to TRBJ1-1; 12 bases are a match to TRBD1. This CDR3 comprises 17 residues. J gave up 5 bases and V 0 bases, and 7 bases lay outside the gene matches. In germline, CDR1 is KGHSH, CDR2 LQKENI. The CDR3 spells CASSPPWDRGRGTEAFF. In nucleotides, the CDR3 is TGTGCCAGCTCACCACCCTGGGACAGGGGGCGCGGTACTGAAGCTTTCTTT.

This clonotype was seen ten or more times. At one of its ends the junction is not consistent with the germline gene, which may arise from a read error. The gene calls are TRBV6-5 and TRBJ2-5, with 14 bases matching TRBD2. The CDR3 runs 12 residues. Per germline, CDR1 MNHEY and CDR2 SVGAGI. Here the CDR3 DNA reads TGTGCCAGCAGTGGGACTAGCGGGAGAAATAACTTC. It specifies CASSGTSGRNNF.

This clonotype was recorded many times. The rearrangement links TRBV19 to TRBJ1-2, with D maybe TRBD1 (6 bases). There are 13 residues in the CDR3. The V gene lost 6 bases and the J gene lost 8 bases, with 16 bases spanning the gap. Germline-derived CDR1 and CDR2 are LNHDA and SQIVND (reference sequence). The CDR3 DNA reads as TGTGCCAGTAGCAGCAGGGGTCGCAACGGCTACACCTTC. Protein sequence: CASSSRGRNGYTF.

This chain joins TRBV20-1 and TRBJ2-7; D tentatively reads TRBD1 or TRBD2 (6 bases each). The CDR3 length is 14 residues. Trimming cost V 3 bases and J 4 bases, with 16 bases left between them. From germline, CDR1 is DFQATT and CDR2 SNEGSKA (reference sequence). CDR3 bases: TGCAGTGCTAGTCCGGACGGAGGGGGTTACGAGCAGTACTTC. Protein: CSASPDGGGYEQYF.

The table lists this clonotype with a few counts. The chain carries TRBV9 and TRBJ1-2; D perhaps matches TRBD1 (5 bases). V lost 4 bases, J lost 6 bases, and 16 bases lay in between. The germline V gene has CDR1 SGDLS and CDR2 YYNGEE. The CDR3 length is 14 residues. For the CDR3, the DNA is TGTGCCAGCAGCCCCATGCGGGTGGGGGATGGCTACACCTTC. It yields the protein CASSPMRVGDGYTF.

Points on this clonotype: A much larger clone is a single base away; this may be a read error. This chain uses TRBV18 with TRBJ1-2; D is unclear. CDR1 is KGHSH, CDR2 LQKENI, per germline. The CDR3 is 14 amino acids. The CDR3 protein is CACSPPSVGHGYTF. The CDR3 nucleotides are TGTGCCTGCTCACCACCCTCAGTAGGCCATGGCTACACCTTC.

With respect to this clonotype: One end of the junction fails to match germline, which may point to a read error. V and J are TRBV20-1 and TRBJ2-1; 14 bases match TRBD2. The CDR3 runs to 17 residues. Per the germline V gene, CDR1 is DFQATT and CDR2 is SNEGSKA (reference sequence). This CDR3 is CCARDRGTSGSRNEQFF. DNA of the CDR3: TGCTGTGCTAGAGATCGGGGGACTAGCGGGAGTCGCAATGAGCAGTTCTTC.

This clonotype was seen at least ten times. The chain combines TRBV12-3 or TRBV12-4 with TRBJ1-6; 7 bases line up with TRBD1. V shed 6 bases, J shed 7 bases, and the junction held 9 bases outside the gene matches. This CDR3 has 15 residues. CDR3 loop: CASRLAGTENSPLHF. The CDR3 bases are TGTGCCAGCAGATTGGCCGGGACAGAGAATTCACCCCTCCACTTT.

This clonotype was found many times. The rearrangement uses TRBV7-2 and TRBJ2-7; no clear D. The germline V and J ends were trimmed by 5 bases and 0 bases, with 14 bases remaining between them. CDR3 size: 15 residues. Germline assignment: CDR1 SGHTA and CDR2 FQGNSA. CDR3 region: CASSLTLGSSYEQYF. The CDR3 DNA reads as TGTGCCAGCAGCCTTACTCTAGGCAGCTCCTACGAGCAGTACTTC. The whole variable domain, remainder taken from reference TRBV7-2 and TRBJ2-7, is GAGVSQSPSNKVTEKGKDVELRCDPISGHTALYWYRQSLGQGLEFLIYFQGNSAPDKSGLPSDRFSAERTGGSVSTLTIQRTQQEDSAVYLCASSLTLGSSYEQYFGPGTRLTVT.

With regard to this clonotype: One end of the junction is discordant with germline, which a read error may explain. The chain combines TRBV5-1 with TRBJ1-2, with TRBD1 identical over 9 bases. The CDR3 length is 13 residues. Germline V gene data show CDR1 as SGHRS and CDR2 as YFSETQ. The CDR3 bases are TGCGCCAGCAGCGGACAGGGGAACTATGACTACACCTTC. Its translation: CASSGQGNYDYTF.

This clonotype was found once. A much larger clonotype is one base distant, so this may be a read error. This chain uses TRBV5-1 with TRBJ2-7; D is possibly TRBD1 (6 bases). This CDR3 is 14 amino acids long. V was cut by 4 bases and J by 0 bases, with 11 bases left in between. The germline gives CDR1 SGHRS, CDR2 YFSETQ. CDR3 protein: CASSPTTGSYEQYF. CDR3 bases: TGCGCCAGCAGCCCTACGACAGGCTCCTACGAGCAGTACTTC. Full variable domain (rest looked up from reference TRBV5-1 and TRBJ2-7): KAGVTQTPRYLIKTRGQQVTLSCSPISGHRSVSWYQQTPGQGLQFLFEYFSETQRNKGNFPGRFSGRQFSNSRSEMNVSTLELGDSALYLCASSPTTGSYEQYFGPGTRLTVT.

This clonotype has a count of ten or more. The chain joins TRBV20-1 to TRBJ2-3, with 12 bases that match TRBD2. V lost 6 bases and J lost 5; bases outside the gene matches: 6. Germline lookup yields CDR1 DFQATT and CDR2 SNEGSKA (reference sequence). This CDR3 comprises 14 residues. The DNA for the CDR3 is TGCAGTGCGAGTCAGGGACTAGCGGGAGATACGCAGTATTTT. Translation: CSASQGLAGDTQYF.

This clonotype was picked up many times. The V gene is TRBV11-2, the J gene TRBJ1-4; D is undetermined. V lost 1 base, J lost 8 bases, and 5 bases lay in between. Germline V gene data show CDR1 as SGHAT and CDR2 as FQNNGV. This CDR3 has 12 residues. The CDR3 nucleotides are TGTGCCAGCAGCTTAGGACTGGAAAAACTGTTTTTT. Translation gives CASSLGLEKLFF.

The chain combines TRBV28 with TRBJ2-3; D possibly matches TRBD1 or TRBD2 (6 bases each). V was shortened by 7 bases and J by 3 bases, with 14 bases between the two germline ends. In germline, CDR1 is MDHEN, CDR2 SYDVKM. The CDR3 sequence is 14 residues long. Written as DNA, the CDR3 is TGTGCCAGCATTCTAGGGGGGAGTACAGATACGCAGTATTTT. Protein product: CASILGGSTDTQYF.

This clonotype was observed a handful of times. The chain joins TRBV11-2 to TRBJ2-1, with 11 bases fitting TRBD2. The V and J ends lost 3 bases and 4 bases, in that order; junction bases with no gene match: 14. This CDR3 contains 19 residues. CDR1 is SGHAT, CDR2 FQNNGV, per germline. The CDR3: CASSFLVAGGPRVYNEQFF. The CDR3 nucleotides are TGTGCCAGCAGCTTCCTGGTAGCGGGAGGGCCAAGGGTATACAATGAGCAGTTCTTC.

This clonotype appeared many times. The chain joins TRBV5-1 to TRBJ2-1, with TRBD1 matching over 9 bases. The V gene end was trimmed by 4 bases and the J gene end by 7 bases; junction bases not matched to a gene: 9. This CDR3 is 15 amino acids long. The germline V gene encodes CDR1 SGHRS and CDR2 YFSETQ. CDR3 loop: CASSPETGQGNEQFF. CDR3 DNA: TGCGCCAGCAGCCCAGAGACGGGACAGGGAAATGAGCAGTTCTTC.

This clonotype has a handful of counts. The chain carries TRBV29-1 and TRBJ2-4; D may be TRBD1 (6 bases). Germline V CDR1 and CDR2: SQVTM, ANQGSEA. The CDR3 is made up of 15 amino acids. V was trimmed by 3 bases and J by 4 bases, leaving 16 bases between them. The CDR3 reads CSVEVLWDTKNIQYF. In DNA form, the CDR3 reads TGCAGCGTTGAGGTCCTTTGGGACACAAAAAACATTCAGTACTTC.

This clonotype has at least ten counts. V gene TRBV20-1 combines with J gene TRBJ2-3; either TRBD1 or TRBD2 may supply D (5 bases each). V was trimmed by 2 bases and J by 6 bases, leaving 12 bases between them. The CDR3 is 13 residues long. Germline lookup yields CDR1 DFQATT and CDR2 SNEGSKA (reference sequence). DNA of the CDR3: TGCAGTGCTAGAAGGTCGTGGGGGGATACGCAGTATTTT. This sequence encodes CSARRSWGDTQYF.

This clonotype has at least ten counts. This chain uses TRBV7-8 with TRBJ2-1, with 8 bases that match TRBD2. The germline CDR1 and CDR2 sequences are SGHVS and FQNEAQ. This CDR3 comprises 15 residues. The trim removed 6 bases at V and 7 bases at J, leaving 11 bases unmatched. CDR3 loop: CASRPAGAVGNEQFF. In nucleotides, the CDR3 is TGTGCCAGCAGGCCAGCGGGAGCCGTCGGGAATGAGCAGTTCTTC.

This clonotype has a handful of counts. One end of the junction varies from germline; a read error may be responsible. CDR3 region: CASSLSSAGELFF. CDR3 bases: TGTGCTAGCAGCTTATCTTCCGCCGGGGAGCTGTTTTTT. V is TRBV7-7 and J is TRBJ2-2; D call uncertain. Germline V gives CDR1 SSHAT, CDR2 FNYEAQ (reference sequence). This CDR3 has 13 residues.

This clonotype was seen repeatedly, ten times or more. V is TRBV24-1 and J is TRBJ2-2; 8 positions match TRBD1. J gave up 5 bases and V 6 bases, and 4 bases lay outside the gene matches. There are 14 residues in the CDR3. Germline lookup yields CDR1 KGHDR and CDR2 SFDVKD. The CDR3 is CATSSRGRTGELFF. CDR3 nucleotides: TGTGCCACCAGTTCCAGGGGGCGAACCGGGGAGCTGTTTTTT.

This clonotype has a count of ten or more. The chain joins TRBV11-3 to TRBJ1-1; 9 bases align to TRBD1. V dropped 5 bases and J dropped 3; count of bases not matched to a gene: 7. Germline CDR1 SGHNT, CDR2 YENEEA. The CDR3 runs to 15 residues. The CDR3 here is CASSTTGGGHTEAFF. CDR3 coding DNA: TGTGCCAGCAGCACCACAGGGGGCGGGCACACTGAAGCTTTCTTT.

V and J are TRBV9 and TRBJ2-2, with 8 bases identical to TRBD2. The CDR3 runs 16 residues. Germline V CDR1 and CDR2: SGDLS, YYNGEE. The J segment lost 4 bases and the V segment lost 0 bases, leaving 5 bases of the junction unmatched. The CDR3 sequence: CASSVGGGRGTGELFF. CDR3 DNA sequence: TGTGCCAGCAGCGTAGGCGGGGGGCGCGGCACCGGGGAGCTGTTTTTT.

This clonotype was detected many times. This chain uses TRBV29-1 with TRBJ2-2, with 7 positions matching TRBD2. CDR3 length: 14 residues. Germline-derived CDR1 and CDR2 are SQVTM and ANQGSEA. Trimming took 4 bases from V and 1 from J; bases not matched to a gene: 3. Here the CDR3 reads CSVGSSGNTGELFF. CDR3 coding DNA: TGCAGCGTTGGGTCTAGCGGGAACACCGGGGAGCTGTTTTTT.

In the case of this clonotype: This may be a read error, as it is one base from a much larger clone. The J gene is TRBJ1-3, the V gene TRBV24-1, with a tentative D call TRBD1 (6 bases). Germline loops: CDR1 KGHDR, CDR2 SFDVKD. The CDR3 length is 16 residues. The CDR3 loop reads CATSEGGRTSGDTIYF. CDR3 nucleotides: TGTGCCACCAGTGAAGGGGGGCGGACCTCTGGAGACACCATATATTTT.

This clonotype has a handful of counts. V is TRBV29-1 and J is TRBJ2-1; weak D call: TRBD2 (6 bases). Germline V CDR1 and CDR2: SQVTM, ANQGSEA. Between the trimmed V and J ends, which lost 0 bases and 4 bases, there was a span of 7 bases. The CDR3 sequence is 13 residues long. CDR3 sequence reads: CSVEETRYNEQFF. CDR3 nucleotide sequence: TGCAGCGTTGAAGAGACTAGATACAATGAGCAGTTCTTC.